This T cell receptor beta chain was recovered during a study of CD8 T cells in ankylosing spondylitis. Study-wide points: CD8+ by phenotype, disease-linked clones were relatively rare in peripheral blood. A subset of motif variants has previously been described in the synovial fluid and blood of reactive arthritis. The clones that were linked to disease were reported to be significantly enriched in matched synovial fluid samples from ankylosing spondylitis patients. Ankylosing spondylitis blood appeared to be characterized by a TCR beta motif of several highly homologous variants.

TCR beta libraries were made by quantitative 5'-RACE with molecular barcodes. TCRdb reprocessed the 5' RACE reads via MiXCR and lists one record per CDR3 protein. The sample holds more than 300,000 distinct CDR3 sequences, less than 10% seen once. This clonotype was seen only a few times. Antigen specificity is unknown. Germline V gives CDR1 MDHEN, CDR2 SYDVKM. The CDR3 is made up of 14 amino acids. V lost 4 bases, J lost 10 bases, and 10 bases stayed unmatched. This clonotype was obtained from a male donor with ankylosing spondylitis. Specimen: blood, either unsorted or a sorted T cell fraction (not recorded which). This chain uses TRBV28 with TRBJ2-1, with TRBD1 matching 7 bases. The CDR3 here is CASSYRGRVEEQFF. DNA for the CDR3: TGTGCCAGCAGTTACAGGGGCAGGGTGGAGGAGCAGTTCTTC.